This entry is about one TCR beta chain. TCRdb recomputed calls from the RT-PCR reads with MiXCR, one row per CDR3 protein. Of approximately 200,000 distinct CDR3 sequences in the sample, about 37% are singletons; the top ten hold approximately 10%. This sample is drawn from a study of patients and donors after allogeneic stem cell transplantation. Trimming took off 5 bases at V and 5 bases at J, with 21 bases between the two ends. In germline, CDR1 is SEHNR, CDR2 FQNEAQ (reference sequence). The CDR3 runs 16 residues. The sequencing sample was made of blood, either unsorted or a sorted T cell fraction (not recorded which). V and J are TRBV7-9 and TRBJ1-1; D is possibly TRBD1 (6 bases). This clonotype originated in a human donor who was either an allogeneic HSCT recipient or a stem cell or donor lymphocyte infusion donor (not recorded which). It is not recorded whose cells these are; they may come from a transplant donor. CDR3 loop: CASSLGPLGGPTEAFF. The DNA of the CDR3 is TGTGCCAGCAGCCTAGGGCCGCTGGGGGGGCCGACTGAAGCTTTCTTT.